The 9 T cell receptor beta chains reported below all come from one sample, sequenced in a study of PD-L1 blockade in urothelial cancer. The time point: pretreatment peripheral blood. Here immunoSEQ multiplex PCR was the method, and the copy in TCRdb shows in-frame clones only, minus some. The data contain tens of thousands of clones, around 81% of them seen just once; the ten biggest clones take up around 15%. The specimen was PBMCs, collected around atezolizumab (anti-PD-L1) treatment. The receptors were gathered from a man in his fifties or sixties with urothelial cancer.

This clone was found a few times. The rearrangement uses TRBV2 and TRBJ2-1; D is uncertain. Germline V CDR1 and CDR2: SNHLY, FYNNEI. The CDR3 has 12 amino acids. V was cut by 5 bases and J by 2 bases, with 4 bases left in between. The DNA of the CDR3 is TGTGCCAGCAGTCCAACCTACAATGAGCAGTTCTTC. As protein: CASSPTYNEQFF. Full variable domain (rest looked up from reference TRBV2 and TRBJ2-1): EPEVTQTPSHQVTQMGQEVILRCVPISNHLYFYWYRQILGQKVEFLVSFYNNEISEKSEIFDDQFSVERPDGSNFTLKIRSTKLEDSAMYFCASSPTYNEQFFGPGTRLTVL.

The V gene is TRBV18, the J gene TRBJ2-7, with 8 bases fitting TRBD2. The CDR3 runs 15 residues. From germline, CDR1 is KGHSH and CDR2 LQKENI. V lost 5 bases, J lost 3 bases, and 9 bases stayed unmatched. In nucleotides, the CDR3 is TGTGCCAGCTCATCTACAAGCGGGAGAGGCTACGAGCAGTACTTC. Amino acids: CASSSTSGRGYEQYF. Filled out from reference TRBV18 and TRBJ2-7, the complete variable domain reads NAGVMQNPRHLVRRRGQEARLRCSPMKGHSHVYWYRQLPEEGLKFMVYLQKENIIDESGMPKERFSAEFPKEGPSILRIQQVVRGDSAAYFCASSSTSGRGYEQYFGPGTRLTVT.

The rearrangement links TRBV4-2 to TRBJ1-5; D call uncertain. The length of the CDR3 is 15 residues. Looked up from germline, CDR1 is LGHNA and CDR2 is YNFKEQ. The V gene lost 0 bases and the J gene lost 5 bases, with 11 bases spanning the gap. CDR3 DNA: TGTGCCAGCAGCCAAGAGGGGAGAGCGGATCAGCCCCAGCATTTT. It translates to CASSQEGRADQPQHF.

This chain joins TRBV28 and TRBJ1-4; D not resolved. The V gene's germline CDR1 is MDHEN and CDR2 SYDVKM. V lost 5 bases to trimming and J lost 7 bases, with 17 bases between them. The CDR3 consists of 15 residues. CDR3 nucleotides: TGTGCCAGCAGTGATCCCGGGTCCCGGGGTGAAAAACTGTTTTTT. It encodes CASSDPGSRGEKLFF.

This rearrangement joins TRBV2 to TRBJ2-6, with D possibly being TRBD1 (5 bases). With 4 bases removed from V and 1 base from J, the gap between germline ends came to 17 bases. Germline V gene sequence: CDR1 SNHLY, CDR2 FYNNEI. This CDR3 spans 18 amino acids. The CDR3 DNA reads as TGTGCCAGCAGTGGGGGTGGCAGGGCTCAATCTGGGGCCAACGTCCTGACTTTC. It translates to CASSGGGRAQSGANVLTF. Together with reference TRBV2 and TRBJ2-6, the CDR3 gives the full variable domain: EPEVTQTPSHQVTQMGQEVILRCVPISNHLYFYWYRQILGQKVEFLVSFYNNEISEKSEIFDDQFSVERPDGSNFTLKIRSTKLEDSAMYFCASSGGGRAQSGANVLTFGAGSRLTVL.

This sequence joins TRBV7-2 and TRBJ2-7; 8 nucleotides agree with TRBD2. V trimming: 1 base; J trimming: 7 bases; junction bases outside the gene matches: 9. The V gene's germline CDR1 is SGHTA and CDR2 FQGNSA. This CDR3 contains 15 residues. The CDR3 loop reads CASSLEVGGAGEQYF. CDR3 coding DNA: TGTGCCAGCAGCTTAGAGGTCGGGGGGGCCGGAGAGCAGTACTTC. The complete variable domain, with remaining parts taken from reference TRBV7-2 and TRBJ2-7, reads GAGVSQSPSNKVTEKGKDVELRCDPISGHTALYWYRQSLGQGLEFLIYFQGNSAPDKSGLPSDRFSAERTGGSVSTLTIQRTQQEDSAVYLCASSLEVGGAGEQYFGPGTRLTVT.

The chain links TRBV11-2 to TRBJ2-7; 8 nucleotides agree with TRBD1. J lost 0 bases, V lost 5 bases, and 9 bases had no gene match. Germline loops: CDR1 SGHAT, CDR2 FQNNGV. The CDR3 sequence is 16 residues long. The CDR3 loop reads CASSPHGQGSSYEQYF. The CDR3 coding sequence is TGTGCCAGCAGCCCACATGGACAGGGAAGCTCCTACGAGCAGTACTTC.

This clone was counted a single time. This chain uses TRBV6-4 with TRBJ2-1; the D gene is possibly TRBD2 (5 bases). Germline assignment: CDR1 MRHNA and CDR2 SNTAGT. This CDR3 is built from 16 residues. Trimming removed 3 bases at V and 2 bases at J, with 14 bases between. The CDR3 sequence is CASSEEANTPYNEQFF. The CDR3 DNA is TGTGCCAGCAGTGAGGAGGCTAACACCCCCTACAATGAGCAGTTCTTC.

This clone was counted between two and nine times. The V gene is TRBV29-1, the J gene TRBJ1-1, with a possible D match to TRBD1 (6 bases). The CDR3 is 15 residues long. CDR1 SQVTM and CDR2 ANQGSEA come from the germline V gene. V was pared by 1 base and J by 5 bases, with 17 bases between. The CDR3 protein is CSVEVARGMSTEAFF. DNA of the CDR3: TGCAGCGTTGAAGTAGCGAGGGGGATGAGTACTGAAGCTTTCTTT.